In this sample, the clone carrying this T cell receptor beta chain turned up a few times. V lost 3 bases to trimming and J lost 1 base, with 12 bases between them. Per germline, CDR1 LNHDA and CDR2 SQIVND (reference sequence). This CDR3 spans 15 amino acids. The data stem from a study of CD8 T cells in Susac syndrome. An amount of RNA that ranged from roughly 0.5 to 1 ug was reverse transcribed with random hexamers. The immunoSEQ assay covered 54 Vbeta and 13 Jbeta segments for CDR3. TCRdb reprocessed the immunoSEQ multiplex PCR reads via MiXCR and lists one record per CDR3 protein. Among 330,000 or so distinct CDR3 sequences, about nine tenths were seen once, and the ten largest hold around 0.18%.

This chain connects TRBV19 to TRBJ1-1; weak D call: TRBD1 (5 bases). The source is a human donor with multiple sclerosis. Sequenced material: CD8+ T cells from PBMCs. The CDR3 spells CASSMRGTANTEAFF. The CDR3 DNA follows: TGTGCCAGTAGTATGCGGGGGACCGCGAACACTGAAGCTTTCTTT.